This TCR beta chain was documented in a study of T cell repertoires in cytomegalovirus infection. Study as a whole: CMV infection and matching HLA type were both indicated by public TCR beta signatures. Study findings and constraints: Clonotypes of TCR beta that were HLA-C-restricted and CMV-specific dominated the ex vivo response.

Each CDR3 protein gets one entry after TCRdb re-called the reads with MiXCR. The repertoire holds some 440,000 distinct CDR3 sequences, under 40% seen once, with approximately 13% in the top ten. Note on this clonotype: Antigen unknown.

Germline CDR1 and CDR2: LGHNA and YSLEER. The germline V and J ends were trimmed by 0 bases and 7 bases, with 13 bases remaining between them. This CDR3 has 14 amino acids. This clonotype was obtained from a human donor in good health (CMV status not recorded). Some clones in this sample may be carry-over from other donors' samples. The sequencing sample was made of PBMCs. The chain couples TRBV4-3 to TRBJ2-7; D remains ambiguous. CDR3 DNA sequence: TGCGCCAGCAGCCAAGACTGGGCTGTGGGGGAGCAGTACTTC. Translation: CASSQDWAVGEQYF.